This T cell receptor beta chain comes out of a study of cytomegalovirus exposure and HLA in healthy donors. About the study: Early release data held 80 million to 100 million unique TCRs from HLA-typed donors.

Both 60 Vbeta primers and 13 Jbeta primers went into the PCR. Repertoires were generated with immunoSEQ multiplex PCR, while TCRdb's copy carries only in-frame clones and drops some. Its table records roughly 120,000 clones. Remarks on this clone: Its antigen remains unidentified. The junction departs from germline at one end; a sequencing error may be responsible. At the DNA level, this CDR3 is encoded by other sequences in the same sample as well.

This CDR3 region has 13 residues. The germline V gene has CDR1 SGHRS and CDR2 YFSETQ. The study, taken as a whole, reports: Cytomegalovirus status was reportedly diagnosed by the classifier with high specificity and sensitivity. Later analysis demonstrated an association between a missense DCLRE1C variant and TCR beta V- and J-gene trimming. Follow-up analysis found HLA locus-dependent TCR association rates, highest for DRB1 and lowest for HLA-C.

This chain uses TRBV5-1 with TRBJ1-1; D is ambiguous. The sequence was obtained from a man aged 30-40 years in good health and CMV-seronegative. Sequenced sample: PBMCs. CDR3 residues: CASSEEVNTEAFF. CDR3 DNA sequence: TGCGCCAGCTCGGAGGAGGTGAACACTGAGGCTTTCTTT.